In this sample, the clone carrying this T cell receptor (beta chain) turned up many times. Its target is not known. Amplification from RNA transcripts yielded the TCR beta CDR3 regions. Following a first-round RT-PCR that used HTBI primers, a second-round multiplex PCR was carried out. Via MiXCR, TCRdb re-called the multiplex PCR reads, giving one row per CDR3 protein. The table lists about 740,000 distinct CDR3 sequences, around 40% of them singletons, with about 40% in the top ten. These data belong to a study of Graves' ophthalmopathy and Graves' hyperthyroidism. CDR1 is SEHNR and CDR2 is FQNEAQ in the germline V gene (reference sequence). The CDR3 extends over 15 amino acids. The V gene lost 8 bases and the J gene lost 7 bases, with 20 bases spanning the gap. Study-level points and caveats: A model of 13 signatures distinguished ophthalmopathy from stable hyperthyroidism at around 90% sensitivity and 81.08% specificity.

What was sequenced was peripheral blood. The TCR sequence derives from an adult man with Graves' ophthalmopathy. The chain carries TRBV7-9 and TRBJ1-4; possible D gene TRBD1, 6 bases. In DNA form, the CDR3 reads TGTGCCAGCGGAATCGACAGGTCGAGGGGTGAAAAACTGTTTTTT. It encodes CASGIDRSRGEKLFF.